The present entry profiles one TCR beta chain with its context. The authors ran a second PCR of about 6 to 11 cycles using a sample-barcoded 5' primer and a J-beta primer mix. From the 5' RACE reads, TCRdb called clonotypes with MiXCR, one entry per CDR3 protein. The data show approximately 800,000 distinct CDR3 sequences, around 62% seen once. This entry belongs to a study of blood T cells in healthy people across ages. The CDR3 sequence is 18 residues long. The sequence was collected from a man under 40 in good health. The sequenced sample was blood. This chain connects TRBV21-1 to TRBJ1-4; the table assigns TRBD1, which was not confirmed against the DNA. TRBV21-1 is classified as a pseudogene. The chain's CDR3 is CASSTHPRDRVENEKLFF. The CDR3 bases are TGTGCCAGCAGCACACACCCCCGGGACAGGGTGGAAAATGAAAAACTGTTTTTT.